Listed here are 15 T cell receptor beta chains from one sample, sequenced in a study of blood T cell repertoires in COVID-19. Data came from immunoSEQ multiplex PCR; TCRdb stores just in-frame clones and leaves some out. The table shows 200,000 to 250,000 clones, with 80% occurring only once. The sequenced sample was peripheral blood. These receptors were collected from a human donor in a cohort sampled during active COVID-19.

V is TRBV3-1 (or the pseudogene TRBV3-2) and J is TRBJ2-7; D uncertain. The CDR3 length is 12 residues. CDR1 and CDR2 (germline): LGHDT, YNNKEL (reference sequence). V lost 3 bases and J lost 4, with 7 bases in between. The CDR3 region is CASSQTFYEQYF. As DNA, the CDR3 is TGTGCCAGCAGCCAGACTTTTTACGAGCAGTACTTC.

The table lists this clone with a few counts. The chain links TRBV7-2 to TRBJ1-4; 10 bases line up with TRBD1. Germline CDR1 is SGHTA and CDR2 is FQGNSA. V lost 4 bases, J lost 7 bases, and 6 bases stayed unmatched. The CDR3 has 15 residues. The CDR3 region is CASSSRQGASEKLFF. For the CDR3, the DNA is TGTGCCAGCAGCTCTCGACAGGGGGCAAGTGAAAAACTGTTTTTT.

This chain connects TRBV3-1 (or the pseudogene TRBV3-2) to TRBJ2-1; 11 bases agree with TRBD2. The CDR3 totals 18 residues. Trimming at V came to 4 bases and at J to 0 bases, leaving 8 bases not matched to a gene. The germline CDR1 and CDR2 sequences are LGHDT and YNNKEL (reference sequence). In DNA form, the CDR3 reads TGTGCCAGCAGCCCTCGGACTAGCGGGTGGAGCTCCTACAATGAGCAGTTCTTC. Protein product: CASSPRTSGWSSYNEQFF.

This clone has a handful of counts. This chain uses TRBV19 with TRBJ2-2; 7 bases line up with TRBD1. CDR1 LNHDA and CDR2 SQIVND come from the germline V gene (reference sequence). This CDR3 spans 16 amino acids. V lost 5 bases, J lost 0 bases, and 6 bases stayed unmatched. The CDR3, as DNA: TGTGCCAGTAGTGTCGGACAGGCCTCGAACACCGGGGAGCTGTTTTTT. Encoded protein: CASSVGQASNTGELFF.

V is TRBV18 and J is TRBJ1-4; 8 bases match TRBD1. This CDR3 is built from 16 residues. V gave up 4 bases and J gave up 11 bases; unmatched junction bases: 15. Germline values: CDR1 KGHSH, CDR2 LQKENI. CDR3 DNA: TGTGCCAGCTCACAAACGTCCCAGGGGGCGCCGGCCAAACTGTTTTTT. This gives the protein CASSQTSQGAPAKLFF.

V is TRBV25-1 and J is TRBJ1-6; 7 bases are shared with TRBD1. This CDR3 has 12 amino acids. The J segment lost 6 bases and the V segment lost 7 bases, leaving 0 bases of the junction unmatched. Germline lookup yields CDR1 MGHDK and CDR2 SYGVNS. Here the CDR3 DNA reads TGTGCCAGCAACAGGGGTAATTCACCCCTCCACTTT. Translating it yields CASNRGNSPLHF.

This clone has only a few counts. The V call is TRBV19, the J call TRBJ1-5; D is possibly TRBD1 (5 bases). Germline V gene sequence: CDR1 LNHDA, CDR2 SQIVND (reference sequence). The germline V and J ends were trimmed by 4 bases and 6 bases, with 16 bases remaining between them. This CDR3 has 15 amino acids. The CDR3 protein is CASSRQPGESQPQHF. CDR3 sequence (DNA): TGTGCCAGTAGTAGACAACCGGGGGAGAGTCAGCCCCAGCATTTT.

V and J are TRBV15 and TRBJ1-1, with a possible D match to TRBD1 (5 bases). The V and J ends lost 1 base and 0 bases respectively, with 6 bases between them. CDR3 size: 14 residues. Germline V lookup: CDR1 LNHNV, CDR2 YYDKDF (reference sequence). CDR3 protein: CATSRGQLNTEAFF. CDR3 nucleotide sequence: TGTGCCACCAGCAGAGGACAGCTGAACACTGAAGCTTTCTTT.

V usage is TRBV6-6 and J usage is TRBJ2-7; D perhaps matches TRBD1 (6 bases). Trimming shortened V by 6 bases and J by 1 base, and 10 bases separated the two germline ends. The CDR3 runs 13 residues. Looked up from germline, CDR1 is MNHNY and CDR2 is SVGAGI (reference sequence). CDR3 loop: CASSRDISYEQYF. CDR3 bases: TGTGCCAGCAGCCGGGACATTTCCTACGAGCAGTACTTC.

This clone turned up a few times. The chain links TRBV7-9 to TRBJ1-2, with 9 bases matching TRBD1. Per the germline V gene, CDR1 is SEHNR and CDR2 is FQNEAQ (reference sequence). J lost 8 bases, V lost 5 bases, and 12 bases had no gene match. CDR3 length: 15 residues. Written as DNA, the CDR3 is TGTGCCAGCAGCGCTTCCGGGACAGGGACATTCGGCTACACCTTC. Its protein product is CASSASGTGTFGYTF.

The chain has TRBV5-5 and TRBJ2-2; 10 bases align to TRBD2. CDR1 and CDR2 (germline): SGHKS, YYEKEE (reference sequence). The CDR3 has 14 residues. The trim removed 4 bases at V and 8 bases at J, leaving 5 bases unmatched. CDR3 sequence (DNA): TGTGCCAGCAGCCTAGCGGGAGCATCTGGGGAGCTGTTTTTT. Protein sequence: CASSLAGASGELFF.

This clone was observed a single time. The chain carries TRBV30 and TRBJ1-2; no definite D call. This CDR3 has 15 amino acids. Per the germline V gene, CDR1 is GTSNPN and CDR2 is SVGIG (reference sequence). The V gene lost 1 base and the J gene lost 2 bases, with 14 bases spanning the gap. DNA of the CDR3: TGTGCCTGGAGTGCCCCCCGGGTTTTAAACTATGGCTACACCTTC. It encodes CAWSAPRVLNYGYTF.

The chain joins TRBV6-2 or TRBV6-3 to TRBJ2-7; D possibly corresponds to TRBD2 (5 bases). From germline, CDR1 is MNHEY and CDR2 SVGEGT. There are 13 residues in the CDR3. V lost 4 bases and J 3 bases, leaving 10 bases between the germline ends. As DNA, the CDR3 is TGTGCCAGCAGTTCCGGACTCCACTACGAGCAGTACTTC. Translation gives CASSSGLHYEQYF.

The chain recombines TRBV7-2 with TRBJ2-1; 8 bases map to TRBD2. V was pared by 2 bases and J by 6 bases, with 3 bases of the junction left unmatched. In germline, CDR1 is SGHTA, CDR2 FQGNSA. The CDR3 loop spans 14 amino acids. The CDR3 DNA reads TGTGCCAGCAGCTTAAGCGGGAGTATCAATGAGCAGTTCTTC. Protein sequence: CASSLSGSINEQFF.

This rearrangement joins TRBV3-1 (or the pseudogene TRBV3-2) to TRBJ1-1, with 9 bases identical to TRBD1. The CDR3 sequence is 17 residues long. V lost 4 bases, J lost 0 bases, and 9 bases stayed unmatched. The germline V gene has CDR1 LGHDT and CDR2 YNNKEL (reference sequence). CDR3 residues: CASSLTGGQGLNTEAFF. CDR3 bases: TGTGCCAGCAGCCTGACGGGGGGACAGGGTCTGAACACTGAAGCTTTCTTT.